This T cell receptor beta chain was recovered during a study of T-cell reconstitution after alpha-beta-depleted transplantation in children. This clonotype came up many times. Preparation of the TCRbeta library involved a method that used unique molecular identifiers. A single record per CDR3 protein comes from TCRdb applying MiXCR to the PCR reads. The table includes 350,000 to 450,000 distinct CDR3 sequences, 13% detected once. The material sequenced was PBMCs, taken from the stem cell graft. This receptor was obtained from a human donor who donated a stem cell graft to a child with Fanconi anemia.

The CDR3 loop reads CSLEGGQNTDTQYF. For the CDR3, the DNA is TGCAGCTTGGAGGGGGGTCAGAACACAGATACGCAGTATTTT. The genes are TRBV29-1 and TRBJ2-3; either TRBD1 or TRBD2 may supply D (6 bases each). In germline, CDR1 is SQVTM, CDR2 ANQGSEA. This CDR3 contains 14 residues. The V end lost 8 bases, the J end lost 2 bases, and 17 bases lay between the germline ends.